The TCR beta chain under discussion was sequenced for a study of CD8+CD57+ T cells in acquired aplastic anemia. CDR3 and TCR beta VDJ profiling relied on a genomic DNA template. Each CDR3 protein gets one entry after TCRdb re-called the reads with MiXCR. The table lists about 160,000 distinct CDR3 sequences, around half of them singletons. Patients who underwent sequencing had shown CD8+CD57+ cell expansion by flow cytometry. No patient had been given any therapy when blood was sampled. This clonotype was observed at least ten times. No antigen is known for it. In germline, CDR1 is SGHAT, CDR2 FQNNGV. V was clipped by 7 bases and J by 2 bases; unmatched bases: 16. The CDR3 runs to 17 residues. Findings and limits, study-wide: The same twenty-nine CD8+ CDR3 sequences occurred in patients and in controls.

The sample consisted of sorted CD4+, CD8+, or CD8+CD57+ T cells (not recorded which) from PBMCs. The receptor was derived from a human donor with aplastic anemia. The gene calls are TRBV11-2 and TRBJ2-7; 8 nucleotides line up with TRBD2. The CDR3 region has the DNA TGTGCCAGCACTTCCGCTAGCGGGCCTGCACTTCCCTACGAGCAGTACTTC. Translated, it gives CASTSASGPALPYEQYF.